Detailed here is one T cell receptor beta chain. No patient escaped relapse after autologous stem cell transplantation, and brentuximab vedotin exposure varied. The sample originates from a study of PD-1 blockade in classical Hodgkin lymphoma. This CDR3 contains 12 residues. Germline V gene lookup returns CDR1 MDHEN and CDR2 SYDVKM. Trimming took 6 bases from V and 2 from J, leaving 6 bases between them. Assay: immunoSEQ multiplex PCR; the TCRdb copy retains only in-frame clones and omits some. The sample lists 30,000 to 45,000 clones; about 87% were seen once. This chain uses TRBV28 with TRBJ2-3, with D maybe TRBD2 (5 bases). The sample was peripheral blood mononuclear cells (PBMCs), taken at baseline. The TCR originated in a human donor with classical Hodgkin lymphoma. In DNA form, the CDR3 reads TGTGCCAGCAGCGACTACACAGATACGCAGTATTTT. Amino acids: CASSDYTDTQYF.